The entry below gives a single T cell receptor beta chain sequence along with its context. Germline V CDR1 and CDR2: SNHLY, FYNNEI. V trimming: 6 bases; J trimming: 0 bases; junction bases outside the gene matches: 3. The CDR3 length is 15 residues. This sample is drawn from a study of blood T cell repertoires in COVID-19. In the study overall: In each case, the material was cDNA or gDNA derived from T cells, B-cell-depleted T cells, or PBMCs.

Only in-frame clones appear in the TCRdb table, and some are missing; sequencing was by immunoSEQ multiplex PCR. The data show tens of thousands of clones, 83% seen once. The sample comprised peripheral blood. The receptor comes from a man aged 25-45 years with COVID-19, enrolled during active disease. The rearrangement links TRBV2 to TRBJ2-2, with 8 nucleotides matching TRBD2. CDR3 nucleotides: TGTGCCAGCAGAGAGGGACTAGCGAACACCGGGGAGCTGTTTTTT. Protein: CASREGLANTGELFF.